Listed below are T cell receptor beta chains from one sample, sequenced in a study of CD8 T cells in Susac syndrome. TCRdb redid the calling of the immunoSEQ multiplex PCR reads with MiXCR, one entry per CDR3 protein. The repertoire holds some 210,000 distinct CDR3 sequences, with around 93% as singletons. The sample was CD4+ T cells from PBMCs. The origin of the receptors is a human donor with Susac syndrome. Each CDR3 is given with its conserved first and last residue. The D gene is left open where the match is weak. Expanded clones are given a class, and other clones once, few, many or no size at all.

TGCAGTGCTACTCGACAGGGAGGGTGGTTTGAAGAGACCCAGTACTTC	CSATRQGGWFEETQYF	TRBJ2-5	TRBV20-1	-	-
TGTGCCAGCGGGAGGGGCACAGAGACCCAGTACTTC	CASGRGTETQYF	TRBJ2-5	TRBV2	TRBD2	-
TGTGCCAGCAGCCATATCAGGTCACCCCTCCACTTT	CASSHIRSPLHF	TRBJ1-6	TRBV3-1	-	-
TGCAGTGCTAGAGACGGTAGCTCCTATAATTCACCCCTCCACTTT	CSARDGSSYNSPLHF	TRBJ1-6	TRBV20-1	-	-
TGTGCCAGCGGGAGCTACAGGGAGGTCGGGACAGATACGCAGTATTTT	CASGSYREVGTDTQYF	TRBJ2-3	TRBV25-1	-	-
TGTGCCAGCAGTCACGGACTAGCGGAGTTCTTC	CASSHGLAEFF	TRBJ2-1	TRBV7-9	TRBD2	-
TGTGCCACCAGTGATGCGACAGCCGGGGGAGAAAACAATGAGCAGTTCTTC	CATSDATAGGENNEQFF	TRBJ2-1	TRBV24-1	-	-
TGCAGTGCTGCCAAAGGCACAGGTCCCTCCTACGAGCAGTACTTC	CSAAKGTGPSYEQYF	TRBJ2-7	TRBV20-1	-	-
TGTGCCTGGAGTGGATCGCGGGGCTATGGCTACACCTTC	CAWSGSRGYGYTF	TRBJ1-2	TRBV30	-	-
TGTGCCAGCTCACTAGGACAGGGTTTAGGCACTGAAGCTTTCTTT	CASSLGQGLGTEAFF	TRBJ1-1	TRBV18	TRBD1	-
TGCAGTGCCCATGGGGGGGCAGGACAAGAGACCCAGTACTTC	CSAHGGAGQETQYF	TRBJ2-5	TRBV20-1	-	-
TGTGCCATCAGTGTCACCTCAGGGGGGTACTACGAGCAGTACTTC	CAISVTSGGYYEQYF	TRBJ2-7	TRBV10-3	-	-
TGTGCCTGGAGCCCTGTAACAGGTTCGAGTGAAGCTTTCTTT	CAWSPVTGSSEAFF	TRBJ1-1	TRBV30	-	-
TGTGCCAGCGGGATCATCCGGGACCCACTTTTGGGGACCCAGTACTTC	CASGIIRDPLLGTQYF	TRBJ2-5	TRBV6-2/TRBV6-3	-	-
TGTGCCAGCTCACCGGACCCAGACAGCTCCTACAATGAGCAGTTCTTC	CASSPDPDSSYNEQFF	TRBJ2-1	TRBV18	-	-
TGTGCCAGCAGCTTGGGGGTCCGGACAGGGGGCAACGAGCAGTACTTC	CASSLGVRTGGNEQYF	TRBJ2-7	TRBV5-4	TRBD1	-
TGCGCCAGCAGCCAAGATCTGGGAGCGGGGGGAGACACCGGGGAGCTGTTTTTT	CASSQDLGAGGDTGELFF	TRBJ2-2	TRBV4-3	TRBD2	-
TGTGCCAGCAGTTACCTTCCCGGGGGCTACCTTACTGAAGCTTTCTTT	CASSYLPGGYLTEAFF	TRBJ1-1	TRBV6-2/TRBV6-3	-	-
TGCAGTGCTCGATCGGGACTGGGCTACACCTTC	CSARSGLGYTF	TRBJ1-2	TRBV20-1	-	-
TGTGCCAGCAGGCGGGACAGAAACGGCGGGGAGCTGTTTTTT	CASRRDRNGGELFF	TRBJ2-2	TRBV6-5	-	-
TGTGCCTGGAGTTCGAGGGGGGGTTTGGATGGCTACACCTTC	CAWSSRGGLDGYTF	TRBJ1-2	TRBV30	-	-
TGTGCCAGCAGTTGGAGCGCGGACTCCCCCGGCTACACCTTC	CASSWSADSPGYTF	TRBJ1-2	TRBV6-2/TRBV6-3	-	-
TGTGCCAGCAGTGGCGGGACAGGGAAAGCGGCCTACAATGAGCAGTTCTTC	CASSGGTGKAAYNEQFF	TRBJ2-1	TRBV7-9	TRBD1	-
TGTGCCAGCGCTTACAATGAGCAGTTCTTC	CASAYNEQFF	TRBJ2-1	TRBV6-1	-	-
TGTGCCAGCAGGGGTCCGAACGGGGCAGGCTACACCTTC	CASRGPNGAGYTF	TRBJ1-2	TRBV6-5	-	-
TGTGCCTGGCGGCAACTGGGACACGCCGACTATGGCTACACCTTC	CAWRQLGHADYGYTF	TRBJ1-2	TRBV30	-	-
TGCGCCAGCAGCCAGACAGGGCCTAATGAAAAACTGTTTTTT	CASSQTGPNEKLFF	TRBJ1-4	TRBV4-3	TRBD1	few
TGTGCCAGCAGACTTGAGGGACAGGGGAGGTACGAGCAGTACTTC	CASRLEGQGRYEQYF	TRBJ2-7	TRBV3-1	TRBD1	-
TGTGCCAGCAGTGACGGGTTCCAGGGCGAATCGGAATTCTTT	CASSDGFQGESEFF	TRBJ1-1	TRBV2	-	-
TGTGCCAGCAGCGACGGTAGATCTGGGGCCAACGTCCTGACTTTC	CASSDGRSGANVLTF	TRBJ2-6	TRBV7-9	-	-